The 8 T cell receptor beta chains listed next were all sequenced from one sample in a study of T cell responses to AZD1222 COVID-19 vaccine (dated by TCRdb to 2020 to 2023). Libraries were made using the immunoSEQ multiplex PCR assay. TCRdb took this table from immuneACCESS and kept in-frame rearrangements with V and J called. Such tables lack part of the clones; where checked against another copy, unresolved V genes explain under half of the gap, and the rest is unexplained. In all, the sample holds approximately 150,000 clones, and 70% to 90% of those were seen once. The ten largest clones add up to around 4.5% of the sample. What this sample's time point label stands for: about 28 days (+/-7) after the second vaccine dose. This sample's treatment or condition label indicates: meningococcal conjugate vaccine given as trial control. The sample consisted of peripheral blood, taken 28 days after the second dose of the MenACWY control vaccine. These receptors were taken from an adult who received the MenACWY meningococcal vaccine as a control.

The gene calls are TRBV5-6 and TRBJ2-7; a possible D gene is TRBD1 (5 bases). This CDR3 region has 15 residues. The V end lost 2 bases, the J end lost 0 bases, and 12 bases lay between the germline ends. The germline V gene has CDR1 SGHDT and CDR2 YYEEEE. In DNA form, the CDR3 reads TGTGCCAGCAGCTTAACAGGATCTGCCTCCTACGAGCAGTACTTC. As protein: CASSLTGSASYEQYF.

The chain couples TRBV28 to TRBJ2-7; 7 bases are shared with TRBD1. With 3 bases clipped from V and 3 bases from J, the junction kept 5 bases outside the gene matches. This CDR3 has 14 residues. The V gene's germline CDR1 is MDHEN and CDR2 SYDVKM. CDR3 nucleotides: TGTGCCAGCAGTTTGCGACAGGGAAACTACGAGCAGTACTTC. Translation: CASSLRQGNYEQYF.

The CDR3 DNA is TGTGCCAGTAGTATATCATTTAACTATGGCTACACCTTC. Its translation is CASSISFNYGYTF. This chain uses TRBV19 with TRBJ1-2; D remains ambiguous. V lost 2 bases and J 1 base, leaving 5 bases between the germline ends. CDR1 LNHDA and CDR2 SQIVND come from the germline V gene (reference sequence). The CDR3 is 13 residues long.

V is TRBV5-8 and J is TRBJ1-5, with D maybe TRBD1 (5 bases). CDR1 SGHTS and CDR2 YDEGEE come from the germline V gene. This CDR3 is built from 17 residues. The germline V and J ends were trimmed by 1 base and 2 bases, with 16 bases remaining between them. The CDR3 sequence is CASSLILGDPGNQPQHF. Here the CDR3 DNA reads TGTGCCAGCAGCTTGATCTTAGGGGACCCAGGCAATCAGCCCCAGCATTTT.

The chain links TRBV19 to TRBJ2-1, with D unclear. CDR1 and CDR2 (germline): LNHDA, SQIVND (reference sequence). Trimming left V 10 bases short and J 10 bases short, with 20 bases between. The length of the CDR3 is 13 residues. The CDR3 DNA sequence: TGTGCCACAAAGAGGTCCGGTTCAGTCGAGCAGTTCTTC. Its translation: CATKRSGSVEQFF.

CDR3 protein: CASSLGGASGNTIYF. The DNA of the CDR3 is TGTGCCAGCAGCTTAGGCGGAGCCTCTGGAAACACCATATATTTT. The J gene is TRBJ1-3, the V gene TRBV11-3; D is ambiguous. Germline CDR1 is SGHNT and CDR2 is YENEEA. The CDR3 loop spans 15 amino acids. V was clipped by 1 base and J by 0 bases, with 7 bases between them.

The chain employs TRBV28 and TRBJ1-4; D may be TRBD1 (5 bases). V dropped 5 bases and J dropped 10 bases, with 11 bases sitting between them. This CDR3 comprises 12 residues. From germline, CDR1 is MDHEN and CDR2 SYDVKM. The CDR3 loop is CASSHRDGKLFF. The CDR3 DNA is TGTGCCAGCAGTCACCGGGACGGAAAACTGTTTTTT.

J is TRBJ2-3 and V is TRBV19; D gene uncertain. Trimming pared 1 base from V and 1 base from J, leaving 12 bases between. CDR1 and CDR2 (germline): LNHDA, SQIVND (reference sequence). The CDR3 covers 16 residues. The CDR3 nucleotides are TGTGCCAGTAGTATAGTCTCCGTGTCGGGCACAGATACGCAGTATTTT. Its translation: CASSIVSVSGTDTQYF.